The text below deals with one T cell receptor beta chain. This clonotype was observed at least ten times. This receptor's antigen is unknown. No per-base quality is available; no much larger clone lies one base away. cDNA synthesis used template-switch 5'RACE with a primer carrying a 10-nucleotide random unique molecular identifier tagging each TCR transcript. Every sequencing run yielded over 160 million TCR-beta sequences covering 15-18 subjects. The RNeasy kit was used for extraction of total RNA. Using the KAPA Real-time Library Amplification kit, TCR-beta VDJ regions were amplified with primers for the TCR constant region and the 5'RACE anchor. A first PCR added sample indexes and Illumina adaptors, and a second PCR then raised library yield. After Ampure bead purification, the roughly 650 bp TCR product was size-selected on a 2% E-gel SizeSelection system. Before pooling, library quality was checked on a Bioanalyzer, concentration was measured with Qubit, and libraries were quantified with the Kapa Library Quantification kit. An Illumina HiSeq 2500 was used to sequence the libraries paired-end at 2 x 150 bp. To increase sequence diversity, about 25-31% phiX was spiked into each library pool. The authors processed their data as follows. The UMI-based MiGEC pipeline processed quality-filtered reads and removed over 85% of raw TCR sequences during error correction. VDJ genes were aligned to IMGT germline references, and each clonotype was defined by a unique CDR3 amino acid sequence together with V-J genes. Clonal expansion, Shannon diversity and CDR3 relatedness (CalcPairwiseDistances, ClusterSamples) were evaluated with VDJtools, and phylogenetic trees were built with CLCbio workbench. Clones with at least 8 unique UMIs were defined as expanded, with this threshold being based on coefficient-of-variation modelling across technical triplicates. TCRdb reprocessing: public reads trimmed at Q25 with fastp, clones called with MiXCR, in-frame beta chains kept. Under each unique CDR3 protein, matching rows form one entry showing the most common genes and DNA. The V and J calls were not made by the authors but by TCRdb's processing. This sample has around 42,000 distinct CDR3 sequences in its table, and approximately 12% of those were observed once. The top ten clonotypes cover about an eighth of the sample.

This sample is part of a study of neurological immune-mediated disorders (dated by TCRdb to the late 2010s). About the investigation overall: The study compared peripheral blood TCR-beta repertoires of HTLV-I-associated myelopathy (HAM/TSP) patients, multiple sclerosis patients and healthy controls using UMI-based sequencing. Alongside PBMC samples, the set of about 100 TCR-beta libraries contained longitudinal samples, technical triplicates, and paired CD4+ and CD8+ T-cell subsets that had been sorted. Longitudinal HAM/TSP donors and healthy donors each had 3 time-points at intervals of about 3-40 months. The cohort was made up of about 66 subjects, consisting of roughly 15 HAM/TSP patients, some 34 multiple sclerosis patients and roughly 20 healthy controls.

The sample's time point label, decoded: longitudinal time-point 3. The healthy controls were volunteers from blood banks in Maryland, USA. For unsorted PBMC libraries, 2 million PBMCs were used after storage in RNAlater at -80 degrees C until RNA extraction. Peripheral blood underwent Ficoll-Hypaque density gradient centrifugation to isolate PBMCs, which were then cryopreserved in liquid nitrogen. V is shortened by 1 base, J by 5 bases, and the region joining them spans 15 bases. From cysteine to phenylalanine, the CDR3 is 16 amino acids long. Of the read, only the CDR3 DNA is kept; its 48 bases are in frame from base 1. For CDR1 and CDR2, the germline V gene lists KGHSH and LQKENI. What the authors observed across the whole study: TCR clonal expansion was highest in HAM/TSP patients and lowest in MS patients, with MS patients falling below even healthy controls. No identical CDR3 amino acid sequences were found to be shared among expanded clones across subjects, suggesting that TCR-beta repertoires were private in all groups.

Sequenced input: PBMCs. The chain is assembled from TRBV18 and TRBJ1-3; the best D guess is TRBD1, with 5 bases matching. The TCR sequence derives from a man younger than 40 in good health. For the CDR3, the sequence is CASSPQSGGTRNTIYF. The sequence in DNA is TGTGCCAGCTCACCACAATCTGGGGGGACGCGAAACACCATATATTTT.